This TCR beta chain was sequenced in a study of blood T cell repertoires in COVID-19. Whole-study context: PBMCs, B-cell-depleted T cells, or T cells were the source of the cDNA or gDNA that made up the material.

Participant age was roughly 18 to 90 years, and participants resided in roughly 24 US areas. Germline loops: CDR1 MNHEY, CDR2 SVGEGT. The length of the CDR3 is 16 residues. V lost 7 bases and J 3 bases, leaving 21 bases between the germline ends. The protocol was immunoSEQ multiplex PCR, while the TCRdb copy is restricted to in-frame clones and leaves out a portion. Of under 400,000 clones listed, approximately 83% are singletons. Sequencing input: PBMCs or T cells enriched from blood (not recorded which). The TCR was taken from a woman in her thirties or forties with acute COVID-19. V gene TRBV6-2 or TRBV6-3 combines with J gene TRBJ1-1; D is uncertain. CDR3 in DNA: TGTGCCAGCACCCCGCCTAGGAGTTTGCGGGACACTGAAGCTTTCTTT. Translating gives CASTPPRSLRDTEAFF.